The next 9 T cell receptor beta chains were all read from a single sample in a study of OX40 agonist ivuxolimab in advanced cancers. The table came from immunoSEQ multiplex PCR; TCRdb's copy has only in-frame clones and leaves some out. The repertoire holds about 73,000 clones, with around nine tenths as singletons. The sample here was CD4+ or CD8+ T cells sorted from blood, taken in a trial of the OX40 agonist ivuxolimab. Every receptor here comes from an adult with an advanced solid tumor such as melanoma, head and neck, liver or kidney cancer.

This chain links TRBV11-1 with TRBJ2-5; D uncertain. The ends were cut back, 5 bases at V and 4 bases at J, with 14 bases in the middle. The germline V gene encodes CDR1 SGHAT and CDR2 FQDESV (reference sequence). This CDR3 has 14 residues. CDR3 amino acids: CASSPRIGSETQYF. CDR3 sequence (DNA): TGTGCCAGCAGCCCACGTATAGGGTCAGAGACCCAGTACTTC.

V and J are TRBV2 and TRBJ1-1; D is uncertain. Trimming took off 3 bases at V and 2 bases at J, with 13 bases between the two ends. This CDR3 region has 15 residues. The germline V gene encodes CDR1 SNHLY and CDR2 FYNNEI. In nucleotides, the CDR3 is TGTGCCAGCAGTGAGCTCCGGGTCTCTAACACTGAAGCTTTCTTT. Residues: CASSELRVSNTEAFF.

In this sample, this clone turned up a few times. This chain links TRBV28 with TRBJ1-2; 11 nucleotides agree with TRBD1. Germline CDR1 is MDHEN and CDR2 is SYDVKM. V dropped 7 bases and J dropped 7; count of bases not matched to a gene: 8. The length of the CDR3 is 14 residues. CDR3 nucleotides: TGTGCCAGCAAACAGCAGGGACAGGGGGTTGGCTACACCTTC. The encoded protein is CASKQQGQGVGYTF.

The V and J genes are TRBV12-5 and TRBJ2-3, with TRBD1 identical over 11 bases. The J segment lost 5 bases and the V segment lost 6 bases, leaving 7 bases of the junction unmatched. The CDR3 is 15 residues long. The V gene's germline CDR1 is LGHNT and CDR2 FRNRAP. Here the CDR3 DNA reads TGTGCTAGTGGGGCCGGACAGGGGGCGGAAGATACGCAGTATTTT. This encodes CASGAGQGAEDTQYF.

This chain joins TRBV11-2 and TRBJ1-2; 12 nucleotides line up with TRBD1. The CDR3 loop spans 15 amino acids. In germline, CDR1 is SGHAT, CDR2 FQNNGV. Trimming cost V 5 bases and J 7 bases; bases outside gene matches: 8. CDR3 sequence: CASSPQGQGALGYTF. The CDR3 DNA is TGTGCCAGCAGCCCGCAGGGACAGGGGGCGCTTGGCTACACCTTC.

This rearrangement joins TRBV5-1 to TRBJ2-7; D might be TRBD2 (6 bases). Germline V gives CDR1 SGHRS, CDR2 YFSETQ. V gave up 0 bases and J gave up 7 bases, with 11 bases separating them. The CDR3 totals 13 residues. This CDR3 is CASSLGRAGEQYF. CDR3 nucleotides: TGCGCCAGCAGCTTGGGCAGGGCGGGGGAGCAGTACTTC.

The chain employs TRBV28 and TRBJ1-2; 8 bases map to TRBD1. CDR1 MDHEN and CDR2 SYDVKM come from the germline V gene. CDR3 length: 16 residues. Unmatched junction bases numbered 8, after V lost 2 bases and J lost 3 bases. The CDR3: CASSLMETGGDYGYTF. The DNA for the CDR3 is TGTGCCAGCAGTTTAATGGAAACAGGGGGTGACTATGGCTACACCTTC.

The chain uses TRBV2 and TRBJ2-7, with D tentatively TRBD2 (5 bases). CDR1 and CDR2 from the germline V gene are SNHLY and FYNNEI. V lost 4 bases and J lost 0, with 10 bases in between. The CDR3 extends over 14 amino acids. As DNA, the CDR3 is TGTGCCAGCAGTGTAAGGGAGACCTCCTACGAGCAGTACTTC. The encoded protein is CASSVRETSYEQYF.

The V call is TRBV20-1, the J call TRBJ2-7; perhaps TRBD2 as D (6 bases). The CDR3 totals 11 residues. CDR1 is DFQATT and CDR2 is SNEGSKA in the germline V gene (reference sequence). Trimming cost V 7 bases and J 4 bases, with 11 bases left between them. DNA of the CDR3: TGCAGTGGGGGGGAGAGGTACGAGCAGTACTTC. Its protein is CSGGERYEQYF.